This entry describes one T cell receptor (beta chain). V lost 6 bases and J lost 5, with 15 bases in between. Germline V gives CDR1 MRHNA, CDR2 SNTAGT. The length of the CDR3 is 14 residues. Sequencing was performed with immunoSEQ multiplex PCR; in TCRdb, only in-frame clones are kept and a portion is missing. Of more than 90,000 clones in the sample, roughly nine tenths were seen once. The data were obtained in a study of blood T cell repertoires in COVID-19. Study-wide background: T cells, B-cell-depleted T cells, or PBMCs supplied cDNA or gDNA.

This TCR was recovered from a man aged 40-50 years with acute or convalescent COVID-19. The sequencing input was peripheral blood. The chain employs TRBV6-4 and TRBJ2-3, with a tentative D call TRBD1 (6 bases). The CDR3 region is CASRPTGLGDTQYF. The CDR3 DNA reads TGTGCCAGCAGGCCCACAGGGTTAGGAGATACGCAGTATTTT.